A single sample is the source of the 19 T cell receptor beta chains below, sequenced in a study of T-cell memory formation after mild COVID-19. Using its own MiXCR run on the 5' RACE reads, TCRdb lists one record per CDR3 protein. The sample carries about 320,000 distinct CDR3 sequences, roughly an eighth recorded once. The specimen sequenced was PBMCs or a T cell subset sorted from them (not recorded which). The source is a man between 18 and 29 years old who had mild COVID-19 (a few samples of this study predate the infection). Cell type and time point are not known.

V and J are TRBV11-2 and TRBJ2-7; 9 bases are shared with TRBD2. Germline CDR1 and CDR2: SGHAT and FQNNGV. With 2 bases clipped from V and 4 bases from J, the junction kept 12 bases outside the gene matches. The CDR3 totals 17 residues. The CDR3: CASSLMRSGGPRYEQYF. CDR3 in DNA: TGTGCCAGCAGCTTAATGAGGAGCGGGGGGCCACGGTACGAGCAGTACTTC.

This clonotype has just a few counts. The rearrangement uses TRBV7-9 and TRBJ1-6, with D perhaps TRBD1 (5 bases). The CDR3 runs to 12 residues. Germline values: CDR1 SEHNR, CDR2 FQNEAQ (reference sequence). V gave up 6 bases and J gave up 8 bases, with 8 bases separating them. CDR3 coding DNA: TGTGCCAGCAGACAACAGGATTCACCCCTCCACTTT. Protein sequence: CASRQQDSPLHF.

This chain joins TRBV18 and TRBJ2-7, with 9 positions matching TRBD1. J gave up 4 bases and V 0 bases, and 4 bases lay outside the gene matches. The CDR3 is 15 amino acids. Germline assignment: CDR1 KGHSH and CDR2 LQKENI. In nucleotides, the CDR3 is TGTGCCAGCTCACCACCGGACAGGGGTACTTACGAGCAGTACTTC. Residues: CASSPPDRGTYEQYF.

This clonotype has only a few counts. The V and J genes are TRBV7-9 and TRBJ2-1, with D possibly being TRBD2 (5 bases). The CDR3 spans 14 residues. V was shortened by 6 bases and J by 0 bases, with 9 bases between the two germline ends. Germline CDR1 reads SEHNR; CDR2 reads FQNEAQ (reference sequence). The CDR3 loop is CASSSGFSYNEQFF. The CDR3 bases are TGTGCCAGCAGTTCGGGGTTCTCCTACAATGAGCAGTTCTTC. Based on the CDR3 plus reference TRBV7-9 and TRBJ2-1, the full variable domain is DTGVSQNPRHKITKRGQNVTFRCDPISEHNRLYWYRQTLGQGPEFLTYFQNEAQLEKSRLLSDRFSAERPKGSFSTLEIQRTEQGDSAMYLCASSSGFSYNEQFFGPGTRLTVL.

This clonotype came up a few times. The J gene is TRBJ2-5, the V gene TRBV18, with a tentative D call TRBD1 (5 bases). The germline gives CDR1 KGHSH, CDR2 LQKENI. The CDR3 is 15 amino acids. Trimming took 2 bases from V and 5 from J, leaving 15 bases between them. In DNA form, the CDR3 reads TGTGCCAGCTCACCATGGCAGGGCGATCCGGAGACCCAGTACTTC. The encoded protein is CASSPWQGDPETQYF.

V and J are TRBV27 and TRBJ2-3; no clear D. The CDR3 runs to 14 residues. V was cut by 0 bases and J by 1 base, with 5 bases left in between. Germline values: CDR1 MNHEY, CDR2 SMNVEV (reference sequence). For the CDR3, the DNA is TGTGCCAGCAGTTTATCTCACGGCACAGATACGCAGTATTTT. It is translated as CASSLSHGTDTQYF.

At least ten counts were recorded for this clonotype. The genes are TRBV5-1 and TRBJ2-1; no reliable D call. The V gene's germline CDR1 is SGHRS and CDR2 YFSETQ. V shed 2 bases and J shed 6 bases, with 12 bases lying between them. This CDR3 is 14 amino acids long. CDR3 in amino acids: CASSFPGLANEQFF. In nucleotides, the CDR3 is TGCGCCAGCAGCTTTCCTGGCTTAGCCAATGAGCAGTTCTTC.

This clonotype was recorded many times. The chain is built from TRBV4-3 and TRBJ2-5, with D possibly being TRBD1 (6 bases). Germline V gene lookup returns CDR1 LGHNA and CDR2 YSLEER. The CDR3 extends over 14 amino acids. The V end lost 4 bases, the J end lost 4 bases, and 13 bases lay between the germline ends. CDR3 in amino acids: CASSRSTGSETQYF. CDR3 nucleotides: TGCGCCAGCAGCCGCTCAACAGGGTCAGAGACCCAGTACTTC.

This chain connects TRBV19 to TRBJ2-3; D is possibly TRBD2 (7 bases). V lost 10 bases to trimming and J lost 4 bases, with 18 bases between them. This CDR3 has 14 residues. Germline-derived CDR1 and CDR2 are LNHDA and SQIVND (reference sequence). The CDR3 sequence is CATRAGARPDTQYF. The CDR3 nucleotides read TGTGCCACTCGGGCGGGGGCACGCCCAGATACGCAGTATTTT.

This clonotype was counted only a few times. This chain joins TRBV7-2 and TRBJ2-3; 10 bases are shared with TRBD1. The CDR3 is 15 residues long. Losses at the gene ends were 1 base for V and 6 bases for J; bases not matched to a gene: 4. Germline V gene lookup returns CDR1 SGHTA and CDR2 FQGNSA. The CDR3 region is CASSLGQGAWDTQYF. The CDR3 coding sequence is TGTGCCAGCAGCTTAGGACAGGGGGCATGGGATACGCAGTATTTT.

V gene TRBV12-3 or TRBV12-4 combines with J gene TRBJ2-3; D might be TRBD2 (6 bases). The V and J ends lost 3 bases and 6 bases respectively, with 10 bases between them. This CDR3 region has 13 residues. The CDR3 bases are TGTGCCAGCAGTTTGTCTAGCGTGGATACGCAGTATTTT. This encodes CASSLSSVDTQYF.

The chain links TRBV7-6 to TRBJ2-5; tentatively, D is TRBD1 (5 bases). With 6 bases removed from V and 8 bases from J, the gap between germline ends came to 19 bases. This CDR3 region has 14 residues. Germline assignment: CDR1 SGHVS and CDR2 FNYEAQ. CDR3 sequence (DNA): TGTGCCAGCAGTTATAACGGGCTCAGGGAAACCCAGTACTTC. Residues: CASSYNGLRETQYF. The entire variable domain, with the rest obtained from reference TRBV7-6 and TRBJ2-5, is as follows: GAGVSQSPRYKVTKRGQDVALRCDPISGHVSLYWYRQALGQGPEFLTYFNYEAQQDKSGLPNDRFSAERPEGSISTLTIQRTEQRDSAMYRCASSYNGLRETQYFGPGTRLLVL.

This clonotype appeared a few times. The chain joins TRBV7-9 to TRBJ1-2; D may be TRBD1 (5 bases). This CDR3 comprises 12 residues. Per germline, CDR1 SEHNR and CDR2 FQNEAQ (reference sequence). Trimming pared 11 bases from V and 6 bases from J, leaving 16 bases between. The CDR3 sequence is CAFTVVGHGYTF. The DNA of the CDR3 is TGTGCCTTTACGGTAGTGGGGCATGGCTACACCTTC.

The J gene is TRBJ1-6, the V gene TRBV12-3 or TRBV12-4, with a weak D call TRBD1 (5 bases). V lost 6 bases and J 7 bases, leaving 13 bases between the germline ends. The CDR3 is made up of 14 amino acids. Here the CDR3 DNA reads TGTGCCAGCAGAACGGGACTTCCGAATTCACCCCTCCACTTT. This sequence encodes CASRTGLPNSPLHF.

The gene calls are TRBV4-3 and TRBJ2-1, with a weak D call TRBD2 (6 bases). CDR1 LGHNA and CDR2 YSLEER come from the germline V gene. The CDR3 runs 14 residues. V lost 7 bases and J lost 4, with 14 bases in between. CDR3 residues: CASTPSGGYNEQFF. In DNA form, the CDR3 reads TGCGCCAGCACGCCATCCGGGGGTTACAATGAGCAGTTCTTC.

This clonotype has a handful of counts. The chain couples TRBV20-1 to TRBJ2-5; D possibly corresponds to TRBD1 (5 bases). There are 10 residues in the CDR3. Trimming cost V 6 bases and J 3 bases, with 5 bases left between them. Germline assignment: CDR1 DFQATT and CDR2 SNEGSKA (reference sequence). The CDR3 sequence: CSAREETQYF. The CDR3 region has the DNA TGCAGTGCCAGGGAAGAGACCCAGTACTTC.

The rearrangement links TRBV5-1 to TRBJ2-1; possibly TRBD1 for D (6 bases). The CDR3 contains 12 residues. V gave up 4 bases and J gave up 8 bases, with 10 bases separating them. Germline V gene lookup returns CDR1 SGHRS and CDR2 YFSETQ. CDR3 sequence (DNA): TGCGCCAGCAGCATGACAGGTCATGAGCAGTTCTTC. Its translation is CASSMTGHEQFF.

The chain couples TRBV7-9 to TRBJ2-1; D gene ambiguous. The CDR3 runs 12 residues. Trimming cost V 2 bases and J 8 bases, with 7 bases left between them. The germline CDR1 and CDR2 sequences are SEHNR and FQNEAQ (reference sequence). CDR3 region: CASSLTLYEQFF. In nucleotides, the CDR3 is TGTGCCAGCAGCTTAACGCTCTATGAGCAGTTCTTC. The full variable domain, rest sourced from reference TRBV7-9 and TRBJ2-1, is DTGVSQNPRHKITKRGQNVTFRCDPISEHNRLYWYRQTLGQGPEFLTYFQNEAQLEKSRLLSDRFSAERPKGSFSTLEIQRTEQGDSAMYLCASSLTLYEQFFGPGTRLTVL.

This clonotype was seen a handful of times. The rearrangement links TRBV4-2 to TRBJ2-5; D remains unclear. Germline V gene data show CDR1 as LGHNA and CDR2 as YNFKEQ. V dropped 1 base and J dropped 4 bases, with 19 bases sitting between them. The CDR3 length is 17 residues. The CDR3 sequence: CASSQAGGPGSGETQYF. In nucleotides, the CDR3 is TGTGCCAGCAGCCAAGCAGGTGGTCCAGGTTCGGGAGAGACCCAGTACTTC.